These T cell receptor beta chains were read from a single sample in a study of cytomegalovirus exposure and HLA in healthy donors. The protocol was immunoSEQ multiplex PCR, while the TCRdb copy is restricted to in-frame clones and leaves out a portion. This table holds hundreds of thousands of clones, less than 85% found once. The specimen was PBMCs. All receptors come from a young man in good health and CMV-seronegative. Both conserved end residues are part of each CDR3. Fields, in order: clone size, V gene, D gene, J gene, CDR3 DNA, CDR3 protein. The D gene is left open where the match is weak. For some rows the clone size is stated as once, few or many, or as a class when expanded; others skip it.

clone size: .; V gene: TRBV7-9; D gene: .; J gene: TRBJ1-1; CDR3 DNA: TGTGCCAGCAGCTTAGATAGGGTCGGGGACACTGAAGCTTTCTTT; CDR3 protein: CASSLDRVGDTEAFF
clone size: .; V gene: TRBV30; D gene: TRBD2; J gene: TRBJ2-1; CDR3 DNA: TGTGCCTGGAGCGGAGTGGGGGGGAGGAGCTCCTACAATGAGCAGTTCTTC; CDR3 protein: CAWSGVGGRSSYNEQFF
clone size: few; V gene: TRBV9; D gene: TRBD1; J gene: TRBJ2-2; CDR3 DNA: TGTGCCAGCAGCGCGACAGGGGGGTCCGGGGAGCTGTTTTTT; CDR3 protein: CASSATGGSGELFF
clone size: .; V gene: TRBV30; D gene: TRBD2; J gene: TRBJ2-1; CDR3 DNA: TGTGCCTGGAGTGTAAGGACTAGCGGAACCTACAATGAGCAGTTCTTC; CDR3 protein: CAWSVRTSGTYNEQFF
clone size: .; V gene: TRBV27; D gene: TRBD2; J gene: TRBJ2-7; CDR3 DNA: TGTGCCAGCAGTTTCGGGAGGCCCGCCTACGAGCAGTACTTC; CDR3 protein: CASSFGRPAYEQYF
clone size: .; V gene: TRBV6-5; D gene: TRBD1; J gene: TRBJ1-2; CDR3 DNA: TGTGCCAGCAGGCGACAGGGAGGCTACACCTTC; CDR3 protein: CASRRQGGYTF
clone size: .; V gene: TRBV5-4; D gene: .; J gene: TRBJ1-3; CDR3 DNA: TGTGCCAGCAGCCTCACCCCGGTAAGCGACGGAAACACCATATATTTT; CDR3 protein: CASSLTPVSDGNTIYF
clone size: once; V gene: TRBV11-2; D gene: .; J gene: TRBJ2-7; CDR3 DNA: TGTGCCAGCAGCTTAGGAATGGGGCAGGGTGGCTACGAGCAGTACTTC; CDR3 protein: CASSLGMGQGGYEQYF
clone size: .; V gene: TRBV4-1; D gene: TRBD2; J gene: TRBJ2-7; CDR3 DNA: TGCGCCAGCCGTTCTAGGGGACTAGGAAACTGCGAGCAGTACTTC; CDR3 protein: CASRSRGLGNCEQYF
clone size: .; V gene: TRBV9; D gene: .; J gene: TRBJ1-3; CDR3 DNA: TGTGCCAGCAGCGATCAGGGGAGAAACACCATATATTTT; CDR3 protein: CASSDQGRNTIYF
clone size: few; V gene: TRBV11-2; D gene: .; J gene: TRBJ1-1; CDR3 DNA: TGTGCCAGCAGCTTAGATCCAGGGAACACTGAAGCTTTCTTT; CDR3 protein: CASSLDPGNTEAFF
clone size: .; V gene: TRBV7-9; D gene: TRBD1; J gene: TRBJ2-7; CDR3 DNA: TGTGCCAGCAGCTTAGTACAGGGGGCTTACGAGCAGTACTTC; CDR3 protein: CASSLVQGAYEQYF
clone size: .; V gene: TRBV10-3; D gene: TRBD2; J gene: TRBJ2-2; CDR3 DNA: TGTGCCATCAGTGAGTCCCCTAGCGGGGCCGGGGAGCTGTTTTTT; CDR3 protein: CAISESPSGAGELFF
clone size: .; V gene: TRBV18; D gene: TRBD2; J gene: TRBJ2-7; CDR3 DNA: TGTGCCAGCTCACCTACTAGCGGGCCACACTGTGAGCAGTACTTC; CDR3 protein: CASSPTSGPHCEQYF
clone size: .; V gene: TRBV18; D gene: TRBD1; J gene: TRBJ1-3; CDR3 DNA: TGTGCCAGCTCACCGCCCGCCGGGACAGGGGCCTCGAGGGGCCCTGGAAACACCATATATTTT; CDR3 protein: CASSPPAGTGASRGPGNTIYF
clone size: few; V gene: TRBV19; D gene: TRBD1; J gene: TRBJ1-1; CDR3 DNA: TGTGCCAGGAATAAGACCGGGACAGGGGACACTGAAGCTTTCTTT; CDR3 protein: CARNKTGTGDTEAFF
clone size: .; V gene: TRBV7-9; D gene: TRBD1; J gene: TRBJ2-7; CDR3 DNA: TGTTCCAGCAGCCAAACAGGACAGGGTGCCCACGAGCAGTACTTC; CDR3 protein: CSSSQTGQGAHEQYF
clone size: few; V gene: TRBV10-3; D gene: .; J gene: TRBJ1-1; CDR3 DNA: TGTGCCACCAAACCCGGGGAGGAGGCTGAAGCTTTCTTT; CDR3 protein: CATKPGEEAEAFF
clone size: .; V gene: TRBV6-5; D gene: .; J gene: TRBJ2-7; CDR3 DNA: TGTGCCAGCAGTTACGCCTCCGGGTTTGCCTACGAGCAGTACTTC; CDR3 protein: CASSYASGFAYEQYF
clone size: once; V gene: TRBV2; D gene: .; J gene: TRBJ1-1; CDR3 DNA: TGTGCCAGCTTCGAGTTTGGGGGGACGGTTGAAGCTTTCTTT; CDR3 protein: CASFEFGGTVEAFF
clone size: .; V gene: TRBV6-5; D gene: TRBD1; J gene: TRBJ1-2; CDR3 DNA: TGTGCCAGCAGCTCACCGGGACAGGCTAACTATGGCTACACCTTC; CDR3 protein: CASSSPGQANYGYTF
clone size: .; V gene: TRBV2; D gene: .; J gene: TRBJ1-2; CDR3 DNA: TGTGCCAGCAAAGAGGGGGTAGGCTATGGCTACACCTTC; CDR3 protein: CASKEGVGYGYTF
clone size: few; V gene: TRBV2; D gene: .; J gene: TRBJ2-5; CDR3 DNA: TGTGCCAGCAGGGACAACCAAGAGACCCAGTACTTC; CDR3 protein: CASRDNQETQYF
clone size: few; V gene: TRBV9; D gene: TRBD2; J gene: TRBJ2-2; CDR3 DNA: TGTGCCAGCAGCGAAGGGACTAGCGGGAGAAACGGGGAGCTGTTTTTT; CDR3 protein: CASSEGTSGRNGELFF
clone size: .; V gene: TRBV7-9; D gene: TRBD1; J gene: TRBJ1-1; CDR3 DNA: TGTGCCAGCAGCTCAAACAGGGGGCTGGGGAACACTGAAGCTTTCTTT; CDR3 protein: CASSSNRGLGNTEAFF
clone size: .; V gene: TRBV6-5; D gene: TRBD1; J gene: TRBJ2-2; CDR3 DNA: TGTGCCAGCAAGGGACAGGGTATCGCCGGGGAGCTGTTTTTT; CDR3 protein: CASKGQGIAGELFF
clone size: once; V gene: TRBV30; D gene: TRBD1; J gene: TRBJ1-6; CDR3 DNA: TGTGCCTGGAGTGTACGCGGACAGGGTAATTCACCCCTCCACTTT; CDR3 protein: CAWSVRGQGNSPLHF
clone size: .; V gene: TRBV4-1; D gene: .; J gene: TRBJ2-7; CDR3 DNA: TGCGCCAGCAGCCCATGGCCCCAAGGAGGGTACTCCTACGAGCAGTACTTC; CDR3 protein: CASSPWPQGGYSYEQYF
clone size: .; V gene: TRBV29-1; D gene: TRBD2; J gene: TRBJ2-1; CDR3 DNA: TGCAGCGTACGGACTAGTAGGAATGAGCAGTTCTTC; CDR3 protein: CSVRTSRNEQFF
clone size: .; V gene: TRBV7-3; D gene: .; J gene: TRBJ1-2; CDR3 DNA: TGTGCCAGCAGCTTAACGGGGCTGGGCTACACCTTC; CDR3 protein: CASSLTGLGYTF
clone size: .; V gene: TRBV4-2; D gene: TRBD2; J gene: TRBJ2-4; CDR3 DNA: TGTGCCAGCAGCCAAACTTCCGGGACTAGCGGTAACAAAAACATTCAGTACTTC; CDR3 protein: CASSQTSGTSGNKNIQYF
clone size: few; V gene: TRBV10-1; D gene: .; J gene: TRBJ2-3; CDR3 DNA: TGCGCCAGCAGCCCCGGGTCGTCAGATACGCAGTATTTT; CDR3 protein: CASSPGSSDTQYF
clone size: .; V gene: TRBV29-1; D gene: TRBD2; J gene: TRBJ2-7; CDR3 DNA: TGCAGCGTCCACGCACCCTGGGGACTAGCGGGAGTGTACGAGCAGTACTTC; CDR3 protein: CSVHAPWGLAGVYEQYF
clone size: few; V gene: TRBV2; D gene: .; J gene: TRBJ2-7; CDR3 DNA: TGTGCCAGCAGTGGGGAGATCGGCGAGCAGTACTTC; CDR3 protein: CASSGEIGEQYF
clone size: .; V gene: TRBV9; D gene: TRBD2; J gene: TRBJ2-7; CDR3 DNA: TGTGCCAGCTCTCTTGGGCTAGCGGGATCGTACGAGCAGTACTTC; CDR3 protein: CASSLGLAGSYEQYF
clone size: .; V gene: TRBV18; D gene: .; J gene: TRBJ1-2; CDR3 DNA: TGTGCCAGCTCACCACCGCTCGGGGGTTACTATGGCTACACCTTC; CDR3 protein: CASSPPLGGYYGYTF
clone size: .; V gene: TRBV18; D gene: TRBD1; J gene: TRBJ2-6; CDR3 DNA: TGTGCCAGCCCCACCCGGGACAGGCCCCCCTCTGGGGCCAACGTCCTGACTTTC; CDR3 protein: CASPTRDRPPSGANVLTF
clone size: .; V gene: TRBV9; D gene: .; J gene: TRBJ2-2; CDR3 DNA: TGTGCCAGCAGCGTATTTGAGTTCGCGAACACCGGGGAGCTGTTTTTT; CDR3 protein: CASSVFEFANTGELFF
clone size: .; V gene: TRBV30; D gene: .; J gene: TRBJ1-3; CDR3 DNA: TGTGCCTGGGGTGACAAGAGGGCTGGAAACACCATATATTTT; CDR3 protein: CAWGDKRAGNTIYF
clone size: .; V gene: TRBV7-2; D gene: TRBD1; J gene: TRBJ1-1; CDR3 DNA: TGTGCCAGCAGCTTACATACAGGGGTCACTGAAGCTTTCTTT; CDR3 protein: CASSLHTGVTEAFF